This T cell receptor (beta chain) was observed in a study of blood T cell repertoires in COVID-19. Trimming cost V 6 bases and J 7 bases; bases outside gene matches: 5. The CDR3 length is 13 residues. From germline, CDR1 is MNHEY and CDR2 SVGAGI. Sequencing used immunoSEQ multiplex PCR; TCRdb keeps in-frame clones, though not all of them. The sample includes approximately 190,000 clones, around 84% of them seen just once. The V and J genes are TRBV6-5 and TRBJ2-7; 11 positions match TRBD1. The sequencing input was peripheral blood. The TCR sequence derives from a human donor in a cohort sampled during active COVID-19. This CDR3 is CASRGTGGEEQYF. Written as DNA, the CDR3 is TGTGCCAGCAGAGGGACAGGGGGAGAGGAGCAGTACTTC.